This TCR beta chain stems from a study of blood T cell repertoires in COVID-19 (dated by TCRdb to about 2020). Context from the whole study: Samples from collaborators originated in the United States, Italy and Spain and spanned both the acute and convalescent phases of COVID-19. Where available, HLA class I and class II types were taken from metadata supplied by the sample provider and were not determined by assay-based typing. Subjects who had been exposed to COVID-19, were actively infected with it, or had recovered from it provided the deeply sampled blood TCRbeta repertoires that made up the dataset. The prospective study material was composed of cDNA or gDNA derived from T cells, B-cell-depleted T cells, or PBMCs. The repertoires were released in a freely available public database intended as a resource for research on the immune response to SARS-CoV-2. Nearly every sample came with metadata listing a de-identified subject ID, COVID-19 status, age in years and sex. The samples were drawn from the first 160 participants of the ongoing ImmuneRACE study and from 950 to 1,500 subjects provided by 6 global collaborators.

CDR1 and CDR2, per the germline V gene, are MDHEN and SYDVKM. The junction shows trimming of 6 bases on V and 0 bases on J, and the gene matches do not reach 6 bases of it. CDR3 length: 16 amino acids, cysteine to phenylalanine. Just the 48-base CDR3 DNA is kept, in frame starting at base 1. In Seattle, one collaborating source enrolled patients while the infection was active and tracked those patients longitudinally over the course of disease. Each collaborating institution followed its own protocols to collect whole blood in K2EDTA tubes. For TCRbeta analysis, collaborator samples were shipped as frozen whole blood, as isolated PBMCs, or as DNA extracted from either sample type. Details on this clone: This receptor's antigen is unknown. Per-nucleotide qualities are absent, and no much larger clonotype sits a single base away.

Broader findings and caveats from the paper: Clinical and demographic metadata were provided uncurated, with the amount varying by source and participant.

The immunoSEQ Assay, a bias-controlled multiplex PCR, was used to amplify TCRbeta CDR3 regions from genomic DNA. Per the source publication's procedure: The number of nucleated cells in each sample was estimated from the amplification of reference gene primers within the assay. To quantify the absolute abundance of each unique TCRbeta CDR3 rearrangement, sequence reads were collapsed and filtered. Productive Simpson clonality was computed per sample as the square root of Simpson's diversity index over productive rearrangements. TCRdb holds this immuneACCESS table with in-frame rearrangements only. Some clones are missing; in checked studies, unresolved V genes explain under half, and the rest has no known cause. The V and J calls and clone size are taken from that table; D and trimming were inferred from the DNA. Here the sample has about 55,000 clones; 65% to 85% occur a single time. Clones ranked in the top ten supply 11% of the sample.

This receptor was obtained from an elderly man with COVID-19, enrolled during active disease. Recombination linked TRBV28 to TRBJ2-4; 9 bases in the middle match TRBD2. Sample: peripheral blood. The nucleotide sequence reads as follows: TGTGCCAGCAGAGGGGGAGCGGGGGGAGCCAAAAACATTCAGTACTTC. This encodes CASRGGAGGAKNIQYF.